A single sample is the source of the 20 T cell receptor beta chains below, sequenced in a study of blood T cell repertoires in COVID-19. Produced via immunoSEQ multiplex PCR; TCRdb's table is partial and in-frame only. Of roughly 130,000 clones in the sample, roughly 83% were seen once. The sample taken for sequencing was peripheral blood. All receptors derive from a woman under 40 who had recovered from COVID-19.

In its sample, this clone was seen once. This sequence joins TRBV3-1 (or the pseudogene TRBV3-2) and TRBJ2-7; maybe TRBD1 (6 bases). This CDR3 region has 15 residues. Trimming left V 2 bases short and J 3 bases short, with 14 bases between. Germline CDR1 LGHDT, CDR2 YNNKEL (reference sequence). The CDR3 reads CASSQSGTTFYEQYF. CDR3 sequence (DNA): TGTGCCAGCAGCCAATCCGGGACAACCTTCTACGAGCAGTACTTC.

The rearrangement joins TRBV9 to TRBJ1-1; TRBD1 matches 9 bases. CDR3 length: 14 amino acids. The germline V gene has CDR1 SGDLS and CDR2 YYNGEE. V lost 5 bases to trimming and J lost 5 bases; unmatched junction nucleotides: 7. The CDR3 nucleotides read TGTGCCAGCAGGGAACAGGGGGCTGGGACTGAAGCTTTCTTT. Encoded protein: CASREQGAGTEAFF.

The J gene is TRBJ1-4, the V gene TRBV7-2; a weak D match, TRBD1 (5 bases). The CDR3 spans 17 residues. Deletions cut 5 bases from V and 0 bases from J, with 16 bases between. The germline CDR1 and CDR2 sequences are SGHTA and FQGNSA. The CDR3 sequence is CASSPKALTATNEKLFF. CDR3 DNA: TGTGCCAGCAGCCCGAAGGCCTTGACAGCAACTAATGAAAAACTGTTTTTT.

The chain carries TRBV7-2 and TRBJ2-4, with TRBD1 matching over 7 bases. The CDR3 extends over 16 amino acids. From germline, CDR1 is SGHTA and CDR2 FQGNSA. J was trimmed by 3 bases and V by 5 bases; bases with no gene match: 10. The CDR3 loop is CASSLGGGSGKNIQYF. CDR3 coding DNA: TGTGCCAGCAGCCTAGGGGGCGGATCGGGCAAAAACATTCAGTACTTC.

The V and J genes are TRBV12-5 and TRBJ2-1; tentatively, D is TRBD1 (5 bases). This CDR3 comprises 14 residues. CDR1 is LGHNT, CDR2 FRNRAP, per germline. The V and J ends lost 5 bases and 5 bases respectively, with 13 bases between them. CDR3 sequence (DNA): TGTGCTAGTGGTGACTGGACAAGAAACAATGAGCAGTTCTTC. It encodes CASGDWTRNNEQFF.

The chain has TRBV27 and TRBJ1-1; D gene uncertain. V lost 5 bases to trimming and J lost 1 base, with 14 bases between them. The CDR3 contains 15 residues. The V gene's germline CDR1 is MNHEY and CDR2 SMNVEV (reference sequence). The CDR3 sequence is CASSPLGERNTEAFF. CDR3 coding DNA: TGTGCCAGCAGTCCCCTGGGCGAGAGGAACACTGAAGCTTTCTTT.

This clone was recorded once. The J gene is TRBJ2-5, the V gene TRBV19; perhaps TRBD1 as D (6 bases). The CDR3 consists of 16 residues. Germline CDR1 reads LNHDA; CDR2 reads SQIVND (reference sequence). V was clipped by 1 base and J by 5 bases, with 17 bases between them. DNA for the CDR3: TGTGCCAGTAGTATAGGTGACTTGCAGGGGCGGGAGACCCAGTACTTC. This translates into CASSIGDLQGRETQYF. The whole variable domain, remainder taken from reference TRBV19 and TRBJ2-5, is DGGITQSPKYLFRKEGQNVTLSCEQNLNHDAMYWYRQDPGQGLRLIYYSQIVNDFQKGDIAEGYSVSREKKESFPLTVTSAQKNPTAFYLCASSIGDLQGRETQYFGPGTRLLVL.

This sequence joins TRBV10-3 and TRBJ2-1, with 8 bases aligning to TRBD2. This CDR3 is built from 18 residues. The V gene's germline CDR1 is ENHRY and CDR2 SYGVKD. The ends lost 7 bases at V and 4 bases at J; junction bases unmatched: 18. The CDR3 DNA sequence: TGTGCCATCAAGGCCACCGGTACGTCGACTAGCGCGTACAATGAGCAGTTCTTC. Residues: CAIKATGTSTSAYNEQFF.

The rearrangement uses TRBV5-6 and TRBJ1-2; TRBD1 aligns across 7 bases. With V trimmed by 3 bases and J by 8 bases, 16 bases remained unmatched. This CDR3 region has 16 residues. Looked up from germline, CDR1 is SGHDT and CDR2 is YYEEEE. The CDR3 loop reads CASSSLGGSGRLGYTF. The CDR3 DNA reads TGTGCCAGCAGCTCTCTAGGGGGCTCCGGCCGATTGGGCTACACCTTC.

The count of this clone is one. The J gene is TRBJ2-2, the V gene TRBV5-1; the D gene is possibly TRBD2 (6 bases). The V and J ends lost 2 bases and 2 bases respectively, with 10 bases between them. Germline V CDR1 and CDR2: SGHRS, YFSETQ. This CDR3 has 15 amino acids. CDR3 nucleotides: TGCGCCAGCAGCTTCCAGGCGGGAAACACCGGGGAGCTGTTTTTT. Protein sequence: CASSFQAGNTGELFF.

This chain links TRBV4-2 with TRBJ1-1; D is ambiguous. Germline-derived CDR1 and CDR2 are LGHNA and YNFKEQ. The V end lost 0 bases, the J end lost 1 base, and 9 bases lay between the germline ends. The CDR3 consists of 15 residues. CDR3 coding DNA: TGTGCCAGCAGCCAAGAGGAGGTGGGGAACACTGAAGCTTTCTTT. Translated, it gives CASSQEEVGNTEAFF.

The V call is TRBV9, the J call TRBJ2-5; 8 nucleotides agree with TRBD1. J gave up 2 bases and V 0 bases, and 6 bases lay outside the gene matches. Germline V CDR1 and CDR2: SGDLS, YYNGEE. The CDR3 runs to 16 residues. CDR3 nucleotides: TGTGCCAGCAGCGTAGGCCCGGGGACAGGACAAGAGACCCAGTACTTC. It codes for CASSVGPGTGQETQYF.

The chain employs TRBV25-1 and TRBJ2-2; the D gene is possibly TRBD2 (6 bases). The CDR3 loop spans 17 amino acids. Germline CDR1 reads MGHDK; CDR2 reads SYGVNS. V lost 3 bases and J 5 bases, leaving 19 bases between the germline ends. The CDR3 DNA sequence: TGTGCCAGCAGTGACCCCAACCCGGGGGTAGGAACCGGGGAGCTGTTTTTT. Protein product: CASSDPNPGVGTGELFF.

The chain combines TRBV12-5 with TRBJ1-1; the match to TRBD1 covers 10 bases. Germline values: CDR1 LGHNT, CDR2 FRNRAP. The V gene end was trimmed by 5 bases and the J gene end by 11 bases; junction bases not matched to a gene: 23. This CDR3 spans 18 amino acids. DNA for the CDR3: TGTGCTAGTGGTCGAGGAATCGGGACAGGGGAACCTGAAGGGGTTGCTTTCTTT. It specifies CASGRGIGTGEPEGVAFF.

This clone came up once. The chain links TRBV19 to TRBJ2-7; D might be TRBD1 (5 bases). Trimming cost V 5 bases and J 1 base, with 18 bases left between them. The CDR3 is 16 residues long. Germline assignment: CDR1 LNHDA and CDR2 SQIVND (reference sequence). The CDR3 sequence is CASSPEGTGPSYEQYF. The CDR3 nucleotides are TGTGCCAGTAGTCCCGAAGGAACAGGTCCTTCCTACGAGCAGTACTTC. The whole variable domain, remainder taken from reference TRBV19 and TRBJ2-7, is DGGITQSPKYLFRKEGQNVTLSCEQNLNHDAMYWYRQDPGQGLRLIYYSQIVNDFQKGDIAEGYSVSREKKESFPLTVTSAQKNPTAFYLCASSPEGTGPSYEQYFGPGTRLTVT.

This rearrangement joins TRBV3-1 (or the pseudogene TRBV3-2) to TRBJ1-3; no firm D call. Germline-derived CDR1 and CDR2 are LGHDT and YNNKEL (reference sequence). The CDR3 extends over 16 amino acids. V was cut by 0 bases and J by 0 bases, with 9 bases left in between. The CDR3 DNA follows: TGTGCCAGCAGCCAAGACCGAGGGAGCTCTGGAAACACCATATATTTT. Amino acids: CASSQDRGSSGNTIYF.

The genes are TRBV7-6 and TRBJ1-2; 10 bases map to TRBD1. V was pared by 1 base and J by 1 base, with 3 bases of the junction left unmatched. The germline gives CDR1 SGHVS, CDR2 FNYEAQ. The CDR3 contains 16 residues. The CDR3 spells CASSLGDRGNNYGYTF. Here the CDR3 DNA reads TGTGCCAGCAGCTTAGGGGACAGGGGAAATAACTATGGCTACACCTTC.

The chain links TRBV5-1 to TRBJ2-7; 9 positions match TRBD1. Germline CDR1 SGHRS, CDR2 YFSETQ. J gave up 1 base and V 4 bases, and 6 bases lay outside the gene matches. The CDR3 runs 15 residues. The CDR3 loop is CASSPRQGGSYEQYF. The DNA for the CDR3 is TGCGCCAGCAGCCCAAGACAGGGGGGATCCTACGAGCAGTACTTC.

The gene calls are TRBV5-1 and TRBJ1-1; D is unresolved. The CDR3 runs to 15 residues. Per the germline V gene, CDR1 is SGHRS and CDR2 is YFSETQ. The germline V and J ends were trimmed by 1 base and 5 bases, with 15 bases remaining between them. CDR3 in amino acids: CASSLRRDTGTEAFF. Written as DNA, the CDR3 is TGCGCCAGCAGCTTGCGAAGGGATACGGGGACTGAAGCTTTCTTT.

The chain joins TRBV7-9 to TRBJ1-5; D uncertain. This CDR3 has 18 residues. Germline CDR1 SEHNR, CDR2 FQNEAQ (reference sequence). The V end lost 3 bases, the J end lost 2 bases, and 20 bases lay between the germline ends. The CDR3 loop is CASSFTRGPQNRNQPQHF. The CDR3 DNA is TGTGCCAGCAGCTTTACAAGAGGCCCTCAAAATCGCAATCAGCCCCAGCATTTT. The full variable domain, with the rest looked up from reference TRBV7-9 and TRBJ1-5, is DTGVSQNPRHKITKRGQNVTFRCDPISEHNRLYWYRQTLGQGPEFLTYFQNEAQLEKSRLLSDRFSAERPKGSFSTLEIQRTEQGDSAMYLCASSFTRGPQNRNQPQHFGDGTRLSIL.